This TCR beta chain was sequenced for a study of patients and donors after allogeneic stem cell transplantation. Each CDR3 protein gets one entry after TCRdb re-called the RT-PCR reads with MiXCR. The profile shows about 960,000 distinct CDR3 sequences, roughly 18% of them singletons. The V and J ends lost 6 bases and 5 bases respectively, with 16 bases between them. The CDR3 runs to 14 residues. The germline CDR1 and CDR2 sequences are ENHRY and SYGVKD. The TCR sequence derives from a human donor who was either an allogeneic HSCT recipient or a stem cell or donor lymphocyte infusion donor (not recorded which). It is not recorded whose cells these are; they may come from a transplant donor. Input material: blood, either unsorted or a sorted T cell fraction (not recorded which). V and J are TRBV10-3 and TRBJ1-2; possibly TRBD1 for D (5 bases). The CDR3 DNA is TGTGCCATCAGGAAGCCAACGGGGGGGTATGGCTACACCTTC. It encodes CAIRKPTGGYGYTF.